This entry lists 26 T cell receptor beta chains sequenced from one sample in a study of blood T cell repertoires in COVID-19. Some clones are missing from TCRdb's copy, which holds only in-frame ones; the method was immunoSEQ multiplex PCR. The sample shows about 150,000 clones, over 80% of them seen only once. The material sequenced was PBMCs or T cells enriched from blood (not recorded which). These receptors were taken from a man between 65 and 85 years old who had been exposed to COVID-19.

V is TRBV28 and J is TRBJ2-7; 8 bases line up with TRBD2. V dropped 8 bases and J dropped 3; count of bases not matched to a gene: 12. The CDR3 consists of 15 residues. In germline, CDR1 is MDHEN, CDR2 SYDVKM. CDR3 amino acids: CASGPAGGRNYEQYF. CDR3 DNA: TGTGCCAGCGGTCCGGCCGGCGGGAGGAACTACGAGCAGTACTTC.

The table lists this clone with a count of one. The V call is TRBV21-1, the J call TRBJ1-2. TRBV21-1 constitutes a pseudogene. There are 14 residues in the CDR3. Written as DNA, the CDR3 is TGTGCCAGCAGCACTGGGCGGGGAGGTGATGGCTACACCTTC. This translates into CASSTGRGGDGYTF.

This chain connects TRBV5-1 to TRBJ1-3; the D is unclear. The V gene's germline CDR1 is SGHRS and CDR2 YFSETQ. Trimming stripped 5 bases from V and 4 bases from J, with 10 bases between. This CDR3 region has 13 residues. CDR3 amino acids: CASRLETGNTIYF. Here the CDR3 DNA reads TGCGCCAGCAGATTAGAGACAGGAAACACCATATATTTT.

CDR3 residues: CASSPDPRQPTNYGYTF. In nucleotides, the CDR3 is TGTGCCAGCAGCCCAGATCCGAGACAGCCTACGAACTATGGCTACACCTTC. The rearrangement uses TRBV9 and TRBJ1-2; TRBD1 might be the D (5 bases). V lost 4 bases to trimming and J lost 2 bases, with 21 bases between them. CDR1 SGDLS and CDR2 YYNGEE come from the germline V gene. The CDR3 has 17 amino acids.

The CDR3 is CASSRNILSQGSQYF. DNA of the CDR3: TGTGCCAGCAGCCGTAACATACTCTCTCAGGGGTCCCAGTACTTC. The J gene is TRBJ2-5, the V gene TRBV7-2; maybe TRBD1 (6 bases). V was cut by 5 bases and J by 9 bases, with 22 bases left in between. CDR3 length equals 15 residues. The V gene's germline CDR1 is SGHTA and CDR2 FQGNSA.

This clone was detected only once. The chain carries TRBV19 and TRBJ1-1; a weak D match, TRBD1 (6 bases). The CDR3 spans 17 residues. V gave up 3 bases and J gave up 5 bases, with 22 bases separating them. Germline CDR1 reads LNHDA; CDR2 reads SQIVND (reference sequence). CDR3 nucleotide sequence: TGTGCCAGTAGTATTTCTCCCCCACAGGGAGTCGAGACTGAAGCTTTCTTT. It encodes CASSISPPQGVETEAFF.

The V gene is TRBV29-1, the J gene TRBJ1-1; D might be TRBD1 (5 bases). The CDR3 sequence is 14 residues long. The germline V gene has CDR1 SQVTM and CDR2 ANQGSEA. The CDR3 spells CTTAPGGMNTEAFF. In DNA form, the CDR3 reads TGCACCACCGCCCCGGGGGGAATGAACACTGAAGCTTTCTTT.

This clone was recorded once. This chain connects TRBV5-1 to TRBJ2-7; TRBD1 matches 9 bases. Germline V gene data show CDR1 as SGHRS and CDR2 as YFSETQ. This CDR3 contains 16 residues. Germline trimming cut 4 bases from V and 0 bases from J; bases unmatched to any gene: 8. The chain's CDR3 is CASSPGTGTGSYEQYF. CDR3 bases: TGCGCCAGCAGCCCAGGGACAGGGACAGGCTCCTACGAGCAGTACTTC. The full variable domain, completed using reference TRBV5-1 and TRBJ2-7, is KAGVTQTPRYLIKTRGQQVTLSCSPISGHRSVSWYQQTPGQGLQFLFEYFSETQRNKGNFPGRFSGRQFSNSRSEMNVSTLELGDSALYLCASSPGTGTGSYEQYFGPGTRLTVT.

Only one count was recorded for this clone. The gene calls are TRBV27 and TRBJ2-1, with 11 bases matching TRBD2. The CDR3 is 15 amino acids. Germline loops: CDR1 MNHEY, CDR2 SMNVEV (reference sequence). Unmatched junction bases numbered 4, after V lost 2 bases and J lost 7 bases. The CDR3 here is CASSLLAGGVNEQFF. The CDR3, as DNA: TGTGCCAGCAGTTTACTAGCGGGGGGTGTGAATGAGCAGTTCTTC.

The rearrangement joins TRBV29-1 to TRBJ1-2; 10 bases align to TRBD1. This CDR3 is built from 15 residues. Germline V gene lookup returns CDR1 SQVTM and CDR2 ANQGSEA. V dropped 6 bases and J dropped 4; count of bases not matched to a gene: 11. The CDR3 DNA reads TGCAGCGTCTTAGGGGAACGGGACAGGGGCTATGGCTACACCTTC. This gives the protein CSVLGERDRGYGYTF.

The J gene is TRBJ2-2, the V gene TRBV9; TRBD1 matches at 7 bases. V lost 4 bases, J lost 2 bases, and 5 bases stayed unmatched. The CDR3 consists of 15 residues. Germline V lookup: CDR1 SGDLS, CDR2 YYNGEE. The CDR3 nucleotides read TGTGCCAGCAGCCATAGACAGGGAAACACCGGGGAGCTGTTTTTT. Translation: CASSHRQGNTGELFF.

V is TRBV6-2 or TRBV6-3 and J is TRBJ2-5, with D unclear. In germline, CDR1 is MNHEY, CDR2 SVGEGT. The CDR3 totals 13 residues. The ends were cut back, 0 bases at V and 5 bases at J, with 7 bases in the middle. CDR3 coding DNA: TGTGCCAGCAGTTACTCGATACAGGAGACCCAGTACTTC. Its protein product is CASSYSIQETQYF.

V usage is TRBV27 and J usage is TRBJ1-1; TRBD1 might be the D (5 bases). Trimming took off 11 bases at V and 0 bases at J, with 16 bases between the two ends. CDR3 length: 14 residues. From germline, CDR1 is MNHEY and CDR2 SMNVEV (reference sequence). The CDR3 loop reads CAARADTLNTEAFF. CDR3 DNA: TGTGCCGCCAGGGCAGACACGTTGAACACTGAAGCTTTCTTT.

The chain links TRBV5-5 to TRBJ1-4; TRBD1 agrees at 7 bases. V was pared by 4 bases and J by 3 bases, with 3 bases of the junction left unmatched. This CDR3 has 14 amino acids. Looked up from germline, CDR1 is SGHKS and CDR2 is YYEKEE (reference sequence). The CDR3 nucleotides read TGTGCCAGCAGCATCACAGGGGCTAATGAAAAACTGTTTTTT. Translating gives CASSITGANEKLFF.

This clone has only a few counts. The chain has TRBV7-6 and TRBJ1-1; D is unclear. This CDR3 is 13 amino acids long. Germline CDR1 reads SGHVS; CDR2 reads FNYEAQ. V gave up 5 bases and J gave up 0 bases, with 7 bases separating them. The CDR3 DNA sequence: TGTGCCAGCAGCGGAGGACTGAACACTGAAGCTTTCTTT. Its protein is CASSGGLNTEAFF.

The chain links TRBV5-5 to TRBJ2-7; the match to TRBD1 covers 9 bases. Germline lookup yields CDR1 SGHKS and CDR2 YYEKEE (reference sequence). This CDR3 is built from 15 residues. The trim removed 0 bases at V and 5 bases at J, leaving 6 bases unmatched. The CDR3 loop reads CASSLAEGTGNEQYF. CDR3 DNA sequence: TGTGCCAGCAGCTTGGCCGAGGGGACAGGGAACGAGCAGTACTTC.

This chain connects TRBV4-3 to TRBJ1-6; 9 bases are a match to TRBD1. This CDR3 is 16 amino acids long. The junction had 6 bases not matched to a gene; V was cut back by 0 bases and J by 9 bases. Germline loops: CDR1 LGHNA, CDR2 YSLEER. The DNA of the CDR3 is TGCGCCAGCAGCCAAGAGTTAGGGACAGGGCTTTCACCCCTCCACTTT. Its translation is CASSQELGTGLSPLHF.

This chain links TRBV9 with TRBJ2-1, with 8 positions matching TRBD1. This CDR3 spans 15 amino acids. Germline CDR1 is SGDLS and CDR2 is YYNGEE. V gave up 2 bases and J gave up 1 base; unmatched junction bases: 2. The chain's CDR3 is CASSVTGESYNEQFF. CDR3 sequence (DNA): TGTGCCAGCAGCGTGACAGGGGAGTCCTACAATGAGCAGTTCTTC.

The V gene is TRBV5-1, the J gene TRBJ1-1, with D possibly TRBD1 on 5 matching bases. Per germline, CDR1 SGHRS and CDR2 YFSETQ. Trimming took 5 bases from V and 4 from J, leaving 15 bases between them. The CDR3 sequence is 14 residues long. In nucleotides, the CDR3 is TGCGCCAGCAGGTTCCGGGGGGGAGGCACTGAAGCTTTCTTT. This codes for CASRFRGGGTEAFF. Based on the CDR3 plus reference TRBV5-1 and TRBJ1-1, the full variable domain is KAGVTQTPRYLIKTRGQQVTLSCSPISGHRSVSWYQQTPGQGLQFLFEYFSETQRNKGNFPGRFSGRQFSNSRSEMNVSTLELGDSALYLCASRFRGGGTEAFFGQGTRLTVV.

The chain carries TRBV6-1 and TRBJ1-5; no clear D. The V gene's germline CDR1 is MNHNS and CDR2 SASEGT. CDR3 length: 14 amino acids. V was cut by 0 bases and J by 6 bases, with 9 bases left in between. The CDR3 here is CASSEALSSQPQHF. The CDR3 DNA reads TGTGCCAGCAGTGAAGCGCTGAGTTCTCAGCCCCAGCATTTT.

V gene TRBV11-2 combines with J gene TRBJ1-4; maybe TRBD1 (5 bases). The CDR3 covers 14 residues. CDR1 and CDR2 from the germline V gene are SGHAT and FQNNGV. V lost 1 base to trimming and J lost 8 bases, with 11 bases between them. The CDR3 DNA follows: TGTGCCAGCAGCTTAGTTTCCAGGGCGGAAAAACTGTTTTTT. Protein sequence: CASSLVSRAEKLFF.

The chain recombines TRBV6-6 with TRBJ1-5; TRBD1 matches 9 bases. The CDR3 is 14 amino acids. Looked up from germline, CDR1 is MNHNY and CDR2 is SVGAGI (reference sequence). The V and J ends lost 4 bases and 7 bases, in that order; junction bases with no gene match: 5. Written as DNA, the CDR3 is TGTGCCAGCAGTTCGGGACAGGGCTGGCAGCCCCAGCATTTT. Protein sequence: CASSSGQGWQPQHF.

As to this clone: Other DNA sequences in the sample encode the same CDR3. V gene TRBV7-2 combines with J gene TRBJ2-1; 7 nucleotides match TRBD1. This CDR3 region has 15 residues. Germline CDR1 SGHTA, CDR2 FQGNSA. The V and J ends lost 1 base and 3 bases, in that order; junction bases with no gene match: 3. CDR3 sequence: CASSLGQGGYNEQFF. Here the CDR3 DNA reads TGTGCCAGCAGCTTAGGACAGGGCGGCTACAATGAGCAGTTCTTC.

This clone occurred a few times. The chain couples TRBV11-2 to TRBJ2-5; D remains unclear. Germline V lookup: CDR1 SGHAT, CDR2 FQNNGV. The CDR3 runs 11 residues. Trimming shortened V by 1 base and J by 5 bases, and 2 bases separated the two germline ends. CDR3 region: CASSLAETQYF. CDR3 nucleotide sequence: TGTGCCAGCAGCTTAGCGGAGACCCAGTACTTC.

The V and J genes are TRBV5-1 and TRBJ1-2, with 9 bases matching TRBD1. Unmatched junction bases numbered 10, after V lost 7 bases and J lost 6 bases. This CDR3 contains 14 residues. Germline V lookup: CDR1 SGHRS, CDR2 YFSETQ. The CDR3 DNA follows: TGCGCCAGCTCCGGGACAGGGCTGCCTGATGGCTACACCTTC. Residues: CASSGTGLPDGYTF.

The chain uses TRBV3-1 (or the pseudogene TRBV3-2) and TRBJ2-5; 7 bases map to TRBD2. The germline V gene encodes CDR1 LGHDT and CDR2 YNNKEL (reference sequence). Losses at the gene ends were 1 base for V and 5 bases for J; bases not matched to a gene: 7. The CDR3 consists of 15 residues. The chain's CDR3 is CASSQAYGSGETQYF. In DNA form, the CDR3 reads TGTGCCAGCAGCCAAGCGTACGGTAGCGGGGAGACCCAGTACTTC.